Below are 17 T cell receptor beta chains sequenced from a single sample in a study of blood T cell repertoires in COVID-19. Clones were sequenced by immunoSEQ multiplex PCR, and TCRdb holds only the in-frame ones, with some missing. The sample yields under 250,000 clones, about four fifths seen once. Sequenced input: PBMCs or T cells enriched from blood (not recorded which). These receptors all come from a woman aged 60 to 75 who had recovered from COVID-19.

The chain is built from TRBV3-1 (or the pseudogene TRBV3-2) and TRBJ1-6, with 11 positions matching TRBD1. V lost 1 base and J lost 10; bases outside the gene matches: 3. CDR1 is LGHDT and CDR2 is YNNKEL in the germline V gene (reference sequence). CDR3 length: 15 amino acids. The CDR3 coding sequence is TGTGCCAGCAGCCAAGGGACAGGGGGCAGCTCACCCCTCCACTTT. Residues: CASSQGTGGSSPLHF.

This chain links TRBV19 with TRBJ1-1; D is uncertain. Germline assignment: CDR1 LNHDA and CDR2 SQIVND (reference sequence). V shed 3 bases and J shed 7 bases, with 15 bases lying between them. The length of the CDR3 is 14 residues. The CDR3 DNA sequence: TGTGCCAGTAGTATCGGGCGTCTGGAGGTTGAAGCTTTCTTT. Its translation: CASSIGRLEVEAFF.

This chain uses TRBV6-5 with TRBJ2-7, with 7 bases that match TRBD1. This CDR3 has 16 amino acids. Germline-derived CDR1 and CDR2 are MNHEY and SVGAGI. J gave up 3 bases and V 0 bases, and 8 bases lay outside the gene matches. This CDR3 is CASSYSSGQSIYEQYF. The CDR3 DNA reads TGTGCCAGCAGTTACTCTTCGGGACAGAGTATCTACGAGCAGTACTTC.

This rearrangement joins TRBV20-1 to TRBJ2-3, with D possibly being TRBD1 (6 bases). The CDR3 loop spans 16 amino acids. Looked up from germline, CDR1 is DFQATT and CDR2 is SNEGSKA (reference sequence). The ends were cut back, 3 bases at V and 1 base at J, with 17 bases in the middle. CDR3 protein: CSASRTGYYGTDTQYF. In nucleotides, the CDR3 is TGCAGTGCTAGTCGTACAGGGTACTATGGCACAGATACGCAGTATTTT.

The chain has TRBV4-3 and TRBJ2-5, with TRBD1 matching 7 bases. V dropped 4 bases and J dropped 2; count of bases not matched to a gene: 1. Germline V gives CDR1 LGHNA, CDR2 YSLEER. The CDR3 loop spans 13 amino acids. The CDR3 DNA reads TGCGCCAGCAGCCCGGGACAGCAAGAGACCCAGTACTTC. It encodes CASSPGQQETQYF.

J is TRBJ1-2 and V is TRBV7-9; D remains ambiguous. With 2 bases removed from V and 3 bases from J, the gap between germline ends came to 13 bases. CDR1 and CDR2 (germline): SEHNR, FQNEAQ (reference sequence). The CDR3 is 15 residues long. The CDR3 DNA reads TGTGCCAGCAGCTTAAATGGGGAGGTAGACTATGGCTACACCTTC. Encoded protein: CASSLNGEVDYGYTF.

The gene calls are TRBV4-3 and TRBJ1-6; 9 bases map to TRBD1. Germline V gives CDR1 LGHNA, CDR2 YSLEER. There are 17 residues in the CDR3. V shed 0 bases, J shed 7 bases, and the junction held 7 bases outside the gene matches. The CDR3 here is CASSQESTGGFNSPLHF. The CDR3 DNA reads TGCGCCAGCAGCCAAGAATCGACAGGGGGTTTCAATTCACCCCTCCACTTT.

The chain carries TRBV10-1 and TRBJ2-7; perhaps TRBD2 as D (5 bases). The V and J ends lost 0 bases and 7 bases respectively, with 10 bases between them. The CDR3 is made up of 13 amino acids. Germline V gene lookup returns CDR1 WNHNN and CDR2 SYGVQD (reference sequence). The CDR3 is CASSESIRDEQYF. DNA of the CDR3: TGCGCCAGCAGTGAGTCGATACGGGATGAGCAGTACTTC.

This chain connects TRBV25-1 to TRBJ2-1; the match to TRBD1 covers 8 bases. With 2 bases clipped from V and 3 bases from J, the junction kept 0 bases outside the gene matches. Germline CDR1 and CDR2: MGHDK and SYGVNS. The CDR3 extends over 14 amino acids. The CDR3 reads CASSEGTGYNEQFF. CDR3 sequence (DNA): TGTGCCAGCAGTGAAGGGACAGGCTACAATGAGCAGTTCTTC.

The chain has TRBV19 and TRBJ1-3; tentatively, D is TRBD1 (6 bases). V dropped 2 bases and J dropped 5 bases, with 10 bases sitting between them. CDR1 and CDR2 from the germline V gene are LNHDA and SQIVND (reference sequence). The CDR3 spans 14 residues. CDR3 bases: TGTGCCAGTAGTATAACGACAGGCCGAAACACCATATATTTT. Its translation is CASSITTGRNTIYF.

V gene TRBV6-5 combines with J gene TRBJ1-2, with no clear D. The CDR3 covers 12 residues. Germline CDR1 and CDR2: MNHEY and SVGAGI. Trimming removed 6 bases at V and 6 bases at J, with 11 bases between. The CDR3 here is CASRGRIDGYTF. CDR3 nucleotides: TGTGCCAGCAGGGGGAGGATTGATGGCTACACCTTC.

The genes are TRBV4-3 and TRBJ1-4, with D possibly TRBD1 on 5 matching bases. Germline V CDR1 and CDR2: LGHNA, YSLEER. Trimming shortened V by 5 bases and J by 4 bases, and 11 bases separated the two germline ends. There are 14 residues in the CDR3. Here the CDR3 reads CASSSKGYNEKLFF. CDR3 nucleotides: TGCGCCAGCAGCTCCAAGGGGTATAATGAAAAACTGTTTTTT.

The gene calls are TRBV4-3 and TRBJ1-4; a weak D match, TRBD1 (6 bases). Trimming took 0 bases from V and 7 from J, leaving 21 bases between them. Germline V gene data show CDR1 as LGHNA and CDR2 as YSLEER. This CDR3 comprises 18 residues. The CDR3, as DNA: TGCGCCAGCAGCCAAGACCTACCTACCGGGACCAGGGGTGAAAAACTGTTTTTT. This sequence encodes CASSQDLPTGTRGEKLFF.

The chain couples TRBV3-1 (or the pseudogene TRBV3-2) to TRBJ2-2, with 12 nucleotides matching TRBD2. The CDR3 totals 16 residues. V shed 0 bases, J shed 7 bases, and the junction held 3 bases outside the gene matches. Germline-derived CDR1 and CDR2 are LGHDT and YNNKEL (reference sequence). CDR3: CASSQEGLAGFGELFF. The CDR3 DNA is TGTGCCAGCAGCCAAGAGGGACTAGCGGGTTTCGGGGAGCTGTTTTTT.

This chain connects TRBV19 to TRBJ1-5; tentative D call: TRBD1 (6 bases). This CDR3 has 14 amino acids. Trimming took 5 bases from V and 2 from J, leaving 10 bases between them. Germline V gene sequence: CDR1 LNHDA, CDR2 SQIVND (reference sequence). DNA of the CDR3: TGTGCCAGTAGTTCTCGACAGGGCAATCAGCCCCAGCATTTT. It encodes CASSSRQGNQPQHF.

The V and J genes are TRBV4-1 and TRBJ1-4; D possibly corresponds to TRBD1 (5 bases). This CDR3 spans 16 amino acids. Germline V gene data show CDR1 as MGHRA and CDR2 as YSYEKL. The ends were cut back, 4 bases at V and 4 bases at J, with 16 bases in the middle. CDR3 coding DNA: TGCGCCAGCAGCCCCTTGGGGGTAGCGGGTAATGAAAAACTGTTTTTT. Amino acids: CASSPLGVAGNEKLFF.

The chain links TRBV7-9 to TRBJ1-1; 8 bases agree with TRBD1. The CDR3 covers 14 residues. Germline loops: CDR1 SEHNR, CDR2 FQNEAQ (reference sequence). With V trimmed by 4 bases and J by 6 bases, 7 bases remained unmatched. CDR3 region: CASSSDRERAEAFF. The CDR3 bases are TGTGCCAGCAGCTCGGACAGGGAAAGGGCTGAAGCTTTCTTT.